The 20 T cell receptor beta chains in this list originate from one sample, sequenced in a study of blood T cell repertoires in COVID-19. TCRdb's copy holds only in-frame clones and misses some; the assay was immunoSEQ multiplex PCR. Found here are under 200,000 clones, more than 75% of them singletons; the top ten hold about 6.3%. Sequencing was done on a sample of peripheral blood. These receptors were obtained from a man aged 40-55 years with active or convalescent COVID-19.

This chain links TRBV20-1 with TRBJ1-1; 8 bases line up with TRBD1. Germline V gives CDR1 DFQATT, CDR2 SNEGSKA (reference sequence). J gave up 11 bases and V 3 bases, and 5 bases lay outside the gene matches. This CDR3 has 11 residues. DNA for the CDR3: TGCAGTGCTAGTTTGCAGGGGGCGGCTTTCTTT. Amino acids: CSASLQGAAFF.

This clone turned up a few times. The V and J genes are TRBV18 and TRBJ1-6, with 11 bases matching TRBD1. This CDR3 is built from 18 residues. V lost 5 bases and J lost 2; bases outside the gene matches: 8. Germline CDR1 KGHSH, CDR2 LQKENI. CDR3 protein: CASSEVGQGDAYNSPLHF. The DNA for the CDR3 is TGTGCCAGCTCAGAAGTGGGACAGGGGGATGCCTATAATTCACCCCTCCACTTT.

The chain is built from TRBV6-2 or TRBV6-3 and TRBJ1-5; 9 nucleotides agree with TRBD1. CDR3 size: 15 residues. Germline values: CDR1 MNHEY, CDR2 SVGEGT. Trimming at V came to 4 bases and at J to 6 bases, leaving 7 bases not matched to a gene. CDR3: CASSFRDRAGQPQHF. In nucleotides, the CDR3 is TGTGCCAGCAGTTTCCGGGACAGGGCCGGTCAGCCCCAGCATTTT.

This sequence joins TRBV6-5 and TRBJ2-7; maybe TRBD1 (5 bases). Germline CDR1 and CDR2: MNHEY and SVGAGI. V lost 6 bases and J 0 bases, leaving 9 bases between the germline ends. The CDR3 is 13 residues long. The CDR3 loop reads CASRDNPSYEQYF. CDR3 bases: TGTGCCAGCAGGGACAACCCCTCCTACGAGCAGTACTTC.

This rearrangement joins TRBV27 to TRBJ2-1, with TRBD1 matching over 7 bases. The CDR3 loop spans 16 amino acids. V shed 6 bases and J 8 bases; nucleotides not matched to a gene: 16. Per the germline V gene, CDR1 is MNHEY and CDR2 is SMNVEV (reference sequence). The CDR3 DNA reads TGTGCCAGCAGGCCGACAGGGTTTATGGGCTATGATGAGCAGTTCTTC. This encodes CASRPTGFMGYDEQFF.

Here the CDR3 DNA reads TGTGCCAGCAGTCCGGGGACAGTATATGGCTACACCTTC. It codes for CASSPGTVYGYTF. The chain combines TRBV6-6 with TRBJ1-2; TRBD1 agrees at 7 bases. This CDR3 has 13 residues. V was clipped by 5 bases and J by 5 bases; unmatched bases: 5. Germline CDR1 is MNHNY and CDR2 is SVGAGI (reference sequence).

The CDR3, as DNA: TGTGCCAGCAGCCAAGGTGGGAGGAATCAGCCCCAGCATTTT. This sequence encodes CASSQGGRNQPQHF. V gene TRBV3-1 (or the pseudogene TRBV3-2) combines with J gene TRBJ1-5; D not certain. Germline assignment: CDR1 LGHDT and CDR2 YNNKEL (reference sequence). The CDR3 sequence is 14 residues long. V lost 1 base and J lost 4, with 8 bases in between.

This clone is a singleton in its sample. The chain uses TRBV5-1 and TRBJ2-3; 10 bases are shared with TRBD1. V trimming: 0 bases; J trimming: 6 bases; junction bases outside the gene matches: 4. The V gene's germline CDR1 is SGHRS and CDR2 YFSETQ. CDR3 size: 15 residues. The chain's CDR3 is CASSLVGQGWDTQYF. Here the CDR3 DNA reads TGCGCCAGCAGCTTGGTGGGACAGGGGTGGGATACGCAGTATTTT.

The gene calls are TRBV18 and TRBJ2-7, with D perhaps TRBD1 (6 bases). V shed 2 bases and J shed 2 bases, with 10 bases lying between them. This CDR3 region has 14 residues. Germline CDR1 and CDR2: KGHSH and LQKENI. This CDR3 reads CASSPSKGAYEQYF. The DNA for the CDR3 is TGTGCCAGCTCACCATCTAAGGGGGCCTACGAGCAGTACTTC.

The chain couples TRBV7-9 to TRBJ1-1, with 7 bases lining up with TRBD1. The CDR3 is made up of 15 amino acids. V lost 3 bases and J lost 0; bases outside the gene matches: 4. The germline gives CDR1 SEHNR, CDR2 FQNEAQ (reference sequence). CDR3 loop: CASSLSGGLNTEAFF. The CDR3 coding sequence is TGTGCCAGCAGCTTGTCAGGGGGTTTGAACACTGAAGCTTTCTTT.

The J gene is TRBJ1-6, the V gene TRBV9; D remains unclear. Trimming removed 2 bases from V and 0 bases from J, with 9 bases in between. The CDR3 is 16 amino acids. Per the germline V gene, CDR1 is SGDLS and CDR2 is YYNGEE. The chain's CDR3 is CASSVLSSSYNSPLHF. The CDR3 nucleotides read TGTGCCAGCAGCGTCTTGTCGAGCTCCTATAATTCACCCCTCCACTTT.

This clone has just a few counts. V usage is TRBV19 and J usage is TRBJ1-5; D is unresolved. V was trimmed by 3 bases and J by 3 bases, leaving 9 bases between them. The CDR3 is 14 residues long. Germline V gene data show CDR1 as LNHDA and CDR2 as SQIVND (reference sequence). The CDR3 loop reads CASSIRGDNQPQHF. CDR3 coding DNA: TGTGCCAGTAGTATTCGGGGAGACAATCAGCCCCAGCATTTT.

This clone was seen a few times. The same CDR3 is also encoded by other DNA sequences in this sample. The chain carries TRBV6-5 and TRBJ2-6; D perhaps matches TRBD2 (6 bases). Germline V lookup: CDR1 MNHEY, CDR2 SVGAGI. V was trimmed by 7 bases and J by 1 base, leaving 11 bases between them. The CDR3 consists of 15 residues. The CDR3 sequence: CASTPGGSGANVLTF. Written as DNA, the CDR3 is TGTGCCAGCACCCCCGGGGGATCTGGGGCCAACGTCCTGACTTTC.

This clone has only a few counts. As DNA, the CDR3 is TGTGCCAGCAGCTTCTGGACAGGGGTGGCTGAAGCTTTCTTT. The encoded protein is CASSFWTGVAEAFF. This chain joins TRBV7-9 and TRBJ1-1; TRBD1 agrees at 9 bases. The CDR3 extends over 14 amino acids. The germline V gene encodes CDR1 SEHNR and CDR2 FQNEAQ (reference sequence). Unmatched junction bases numbered 5, after V lost 3 bases and J lost 6 bases.

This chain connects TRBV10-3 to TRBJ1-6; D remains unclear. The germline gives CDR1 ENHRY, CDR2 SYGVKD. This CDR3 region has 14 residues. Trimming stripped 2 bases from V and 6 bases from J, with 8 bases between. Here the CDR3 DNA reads TGTGCCATCAGTGAGCAGGCTCTTAATTCACCCCTCCACTTT. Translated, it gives CAISEQALNSPLHF.

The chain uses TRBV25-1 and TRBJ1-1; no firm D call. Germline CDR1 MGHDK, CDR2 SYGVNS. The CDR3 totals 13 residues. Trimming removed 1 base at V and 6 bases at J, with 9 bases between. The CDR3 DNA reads TGTGCCAGCAGTGAATTTCGGCGGCCTGAAGCTTTCTTT. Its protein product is CASSEFRRPEAFF.

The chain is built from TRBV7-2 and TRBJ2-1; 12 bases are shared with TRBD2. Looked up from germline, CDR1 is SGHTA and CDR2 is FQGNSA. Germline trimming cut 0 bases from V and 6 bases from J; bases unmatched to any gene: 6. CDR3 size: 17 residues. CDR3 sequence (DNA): TGTGCCAGCAGCTTAGCTGCGGGACTAGCGGGTTTCAATGAGCAGTTCTTC. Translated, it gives CASSLAAGLAGFNEQFF.

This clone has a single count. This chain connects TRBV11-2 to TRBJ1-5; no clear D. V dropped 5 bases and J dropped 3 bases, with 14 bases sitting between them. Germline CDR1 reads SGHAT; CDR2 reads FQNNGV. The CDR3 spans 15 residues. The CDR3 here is CASSPDGRHNQPQHF. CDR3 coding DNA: TGTGCCAGCAGCCCTGACGGAAGACACAATCAGCCCCAGCATTTT.

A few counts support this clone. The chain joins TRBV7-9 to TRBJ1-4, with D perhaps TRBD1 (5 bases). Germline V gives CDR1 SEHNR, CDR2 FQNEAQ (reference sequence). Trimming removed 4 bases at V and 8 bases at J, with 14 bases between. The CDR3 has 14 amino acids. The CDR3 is CASSSGGGEEKLFF. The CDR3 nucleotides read TGTGCCAGCAGCTCCGGCGGGGGGGAGGAAAAACTGTTTTTT.

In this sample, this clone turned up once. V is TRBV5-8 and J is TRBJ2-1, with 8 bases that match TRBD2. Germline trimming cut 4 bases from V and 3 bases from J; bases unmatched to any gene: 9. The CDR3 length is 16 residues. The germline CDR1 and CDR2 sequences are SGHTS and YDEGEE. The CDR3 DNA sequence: TGTGCCAGCAGCCAATACCGGGGGGGAAACTACAATGAGCAGTTCTTC. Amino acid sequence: CASSQYRGGNYNEQFF. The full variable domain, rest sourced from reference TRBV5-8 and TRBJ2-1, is EAGVTQSPTHLIKTRGQQATLRCSPISGHTSVYWYQQALGLGLQFLLWYDEGEERNRGNFPPRFSGRQFPNYSSELNVNALELEDSALYLCASSQYRGGNYNEQFFGPGTRLTVL.